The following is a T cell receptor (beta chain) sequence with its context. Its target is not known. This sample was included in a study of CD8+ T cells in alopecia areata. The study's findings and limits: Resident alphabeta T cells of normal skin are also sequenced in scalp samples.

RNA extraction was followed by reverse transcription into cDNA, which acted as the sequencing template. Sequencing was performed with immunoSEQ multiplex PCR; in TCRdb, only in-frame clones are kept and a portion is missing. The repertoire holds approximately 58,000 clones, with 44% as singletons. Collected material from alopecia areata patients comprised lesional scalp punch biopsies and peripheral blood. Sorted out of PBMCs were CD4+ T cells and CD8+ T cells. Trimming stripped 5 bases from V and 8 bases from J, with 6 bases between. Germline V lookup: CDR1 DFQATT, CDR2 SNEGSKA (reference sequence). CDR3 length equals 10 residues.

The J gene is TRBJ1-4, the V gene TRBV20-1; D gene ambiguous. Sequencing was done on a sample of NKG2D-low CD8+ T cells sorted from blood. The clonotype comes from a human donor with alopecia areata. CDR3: CSALEEKLFF. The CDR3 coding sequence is TGCAGTGCTCTGGAGGAAAAACTGTTTTTT.